A single sample is the source of the 27 T cell receptor beta chains below, sequenced in a study of draining lymph node invasion in breast cancer. TCRdb processed the bulk RNA-seq reads anew with MiXCR; each CDR3 protein has one entry. The sample has approximately 1,200 distinct CDR3 sequences, roughly 61% seen once. Sorting for CD4+ CD45RA- CD25high cells yielded memory regulatory T cells. The sequenced sample was sorted memory Tregs from a lymph node. The receptors originated from a female donor with luminal breast cancer.

This rearrangement joins TRBV20-1 to TRBJ2-3, with D maybe TRBD2 (6 bases). Germline V lookup: CDR1 DFQATT, CDR2 SNEGSKA (reference sequence). The CDR3 sequence is 15 residues long. The CDR3 spells CSPSGGGTPTDTQYF. The CDR3 coding sequence is TGCAGCCCTTCCGGCGGCGGGACCCCCACAGATACGCAGTATTTT.

V is TRBV3-1 and J is TRBJ2-3; D not resolved. The length of the CDR3 is 14 residues. Germline lookup yields CDR1 LGHDT and CDR2 YNNKEL (reference sequence). V was clipped by 6 bases and J by 2 bases, with 12 bases between them. CDR3 in amino acids: CASSPRTYTDTQYF. The CDR3 coding sequence is TGTGCCAGCAGTCCACGGACGTACACAGATACGCAGTATTTT.

The chain joins TRBV5-1 to TRBJ2-3; the match to TRBD2 covers 11 bases. Trimming at V came to 5 bases and at J to 2 bases, leaving 7 bases not matched to a gene. The CDR3 contains 16 residues. Germline V lookup: CDR1 SGHRS, CDR2 YFSETQ. The CDR3 bases are TGCGCCAGCAGAACACTAGCGGGGGTCTCCACAGATACGCAGTATTTT. It translates to CASRTLAGVSTDTQYF.

The rearrangement links TRBV6-6 to TRBJ2-2, with 8 bases that match TRBD1. V gave up 2 bases and J gave up 6 bases; unmatched junction bases: 2. The germline CDR1 and CDR2 sequences are MNHNY and SVGAGI (reference sequence). The CDR3 is 14 amino acids. Here the CDR3 reads CASSYRTGPGELFF. CDR3 in DNA: TGTGCCAGCAGTTACCGGACAGGGCCCGGGGAGCTGTTTTTT.

The chain joins TRBV21-1 to TRBJ2-5. TRBV21-1 is described as a pseudogene. The CDR3 covers 13 residues. CDR3 region: CASEAWAEETQYF. In DNA, the CDR3 is TGTGCCAGCGAAGCATGGGCTGAAGAGACCCAGTACTTC.

The V gene is TRBV5-1, the J gene TRBJ1-2, with D hard to call. The V gene lost 4 bases and the J gene lost 7 bases, with 11 bases spanning the gap. The CDR3 is 12 amino acids. Germline lookup yields CDR1 SGHRS and CDR2 YFSETQ. The CDR3 loop is CASSKDRLGYTF. The DNA of the CDR3 is TGCGCCAGCAGCAAGGACCGACTTGGCTACACCTTC. The entire variable domain, with the rest obtained from reference TRBV5-1 and TRBJ1-2, is as follows: KAGVTQTPRYLIKTRGQQVTLSCSPISGHRSVSWYQQTPGQGLQFLFEYFSETQRNKGNFPGRFSGRQFSNSRSEMNVSTLELGDSALYLCASSKDRLGYTFGSGTRLTVV.

The J gene is TRBJ1-2, the V gene TRBV6-2 or TRBV6-3; 7 bases are a match to TRBD1. V trimming: 2 bases; J trimming: 4 bases; junction bases outside the gene matches: 1. The V gene's germline CDR1 is MNHEY and CDR2 SVGEGT. There are 13 residues in the CDR3. In DNA, the CDR3 is TGTGCCAGCAGTTACAAGGGGGCCTATGGCTACACCTTC. Amino acids: CASSYKGAYGYTF.

This chain links TRBV14 with TRBJ2-1; D is uncertain. V was shortened by 4 bases and J by 4 bases, with 8 bases between the two germline ends. Germline V CDR1 and CDR2: SGHDN, FVKESK. The CDR3 consists of 13 residues. This CDR3 is CASSRDSYNEQFF. The CDR3 DNA reads TGTGCCAGCAGCCGAGACTCGTACAATGAGCAGTTCTTC.

J is TRBJ1-1 and V is TRBV28, with D hard to call. Trimming left V 6 bases short and J 7 bases short, with 24 bases between. Looked up from germline, CDR1 is MDHEN and CDR2 is SYDVKM. The CDR3 has 16 amino acids. CDR3 protein: CASSTPPALLTLEAFF. DNA of the CDR3: TGTGCCAGCAGCACCCCTCCGGCCCTCCTAACGCTTGAAGCTTTCTTT.

For this clonotype: A single base separates this from a much larger clone, so it may be a read error. V and J are TRBV7-1 and TRBJ2-1; perhaps D is TRBD1 or TRBD2 (6 bases each). TRBV7-1 is treated as an ORF (open reading frame) with a function not yet certain. V lost 3 bases to trimming and J lost 8 bases, with 17 bases between them. The CDR3 totals 15 residues. This CDR3 reads CASSSTSWGADEQFF. The CDR3, as DNA: TGTGCCAGCAGCTCCACTAGCTGGGGGGCGGATGAGCAGTTCTTC.

This clonotype is labeled as large (0.1 to 1%). The chain has TRBV19 and TRBJ1-1; D unresolved. The CDR3 has 14 amino acids. Trimming removed 5 bases at V and 0 bases at J, with 10 bases between. Germline CDR1 and CDR2: LNHDA and SQIVND (reference sequence). CDR3: CASSRLSMNTEAFF. The DNA of the CDR3 is TGTGCCAGTAGTCGTCTCAGCATGAACACTGAAGCTTTCTTT.

The chain recombines TRBV5-4 with TRBJ1-2; maybe TRBD1 (5 bases). The CDR3 extends over 15 amino acids. Between the trimmed V and J ends, which lost 4 bases and 8 bases, there was a span of 21 bases. Germline V CDR1 and CDR2: SGHNT, YYREEE (reference sequence). The chain's CDR3 is CASSATGGLREGYTF. CDR3 DNA: TGTGCCAGCAGCGCGACCGGGGGGTTACGGGAGGGCTACACCTTC.

J is TRBJ1-1 and V is TRBV20-1; TRBD1 agrees at 7 bases. Germline CDR1 DFQATT, CDR2 SNEGSKA (reference sequence). This CDR3 is built from 15 residues. The V and J ends lost 3 bases and 0 bases, in that order; junction bases with no gene match: 7. In DNA, the CDR3 is TGCAGTGCTAGCCCTTACACAGGGGTGAACACTGAAGCTTTCTTT. It encodes CSASPYTGVNTEAFF.

The chain carries TRBV11-2 and TRBJ1-1, with D hard to call. The CDR3 is made up of 14 amino acids. CDR1 and CDR2 (germline): SGHAT, FQNNGV. The ends were cut back, 5 bases at V and 4 bases at J, with 14 bases in the middle. CDR3 DNA: TGTGCCAGCAGCCCCCCTCCGTTGGGCACTGAAGCTTTCTTT. Amino acids: CASSPPPLGTEAFF.

V gene TRBV12-3 or TRBV12-4 combines with J gene TRBJ1-2; TRBD1 matches at 8 bases. V was pared by 2 bases and J by 6 bases, with 5 bases of the junction left unmatched. The CDR3 is 14 residues long. This CDR3 is CASSLQDRVDGYTF. The CDR3 DNA follows: TGTGCCAGCAGTTTACAGGACAGGGTTGATGGCTACACCTTC.

The V and J genes are TRBV20-1 and TRBJ1-1; possibly TRBD1 for D (6 bases). V dropped 4 bases and J dropped 4 bases, with 16 bases sitting between them. CDR1 is DFQATT and CDR2 is SNEGSKA in the germline V gene (reference sequence). The CDR3 has 14 residues. In nucleotides, the CDR3 is TGCAGTGCTACCGATCTCAGGGGCGGCACTGAAGCTTTCTTT. Translated: CSATDLRGGTEAFF.

This chain links TRBV6-2 or TRBV6-3 with TRBJ1-4; 8 nucleotides match TRBD1. Per germline, CDR1 MNHEY and CDR2 SVGEGT. The trim removed 2 bases at V and 6 bases at J, leaving 5 bases unmatched. The CDR3 has 15 residues. CDR3 sequence (DNA): TGTGCCAGCAGTTACGGGGCAGGGGGCTATGAAAAACTGTTTTTT. It specifies CASSYGAGGYEKLFF.

This clonotype was observed a few times. The J gene is TRBJ1-1, the V gene TRBV5-1, with 7 nucleotides matching TRBD1. In germline, CDR1 is SGHRS, CDR2 YFSETQ. V dropped 2 bases and J dropped 4; count of bases not matched to a gene: 2. The CDR3 consists of 13 residues. In DNA form, the CDR3 reads TGCGCCAGCAGCTTCTCAGGGGGCACTGAAGCTTTCTTT. The encoded protein is CASSFSGGTEAFF.

The V gene is TRBV5-4, the J gene TRBJ1-5, with 7 bases identical to TRBD1. Trimming took 1 base from V and 3 from J; bases not matched to a gene: 4. CDR3 length equals 15 residues. Germline CDR1 reads SGHNT; CDR2 reads YYREEE (reference sequence). Here the CDR3 reads CASSLQGGPNQPQHF. CDR3 DNA: TGTGCCAGCAGCTTGCAGGGGGGTCCCAATCAGCCCCAGCATTTT.

The rearrangement links TRBV24-1 to TRBJ1-3, with 10 bases fitting TRBD1. V was pared by 0 bases and J by 3 bases, with 7 bases of the junction left unmatched. The germline V gene encodes CDR1 KGHDR and CDR2 SFDVKD. The CDR3 consists of 18 residues. The CDR3 bases are TGTGCCACCAGTGATTTGGACAGGGGGCGCAGGAGTGGAAACACCATATATTTT. This sequence encodes CATSDLDRGRRSGNTIYF.

V is TRBV12-3 or TRBV12-4 and J is TRBJ2-1, with D possibly being TRBD1 (6 bases). The CDR3 extends over 12 amino acids. Trimming removed 6 bases at V and 8 bases at J, with 11 bases between. The CDR3 sequence: CASSPGVHEQFF. The CDR3 DNA is TGTGCCAGCAGCCCAGGGGTCCATGAGCAGTTCTTC.

This clonotype was seen more than once but under ten times. This chain joins TRBV12-3 or TRBV12-4 and TRBJ1-5, with D uncertain. The CDR3 length is 13 residues. The V end lost 6 bases, the J end lost 5 bases, and 11 bases lay between the germline ends. CDR3 in amino acids: CASSPSRYQPQHF. CDR3 bases: TGTGCCAGCAGCCCATCGAGATATCAGCCCCAGCATTTT.

This chain links TRBV7-8 with TRBJ1-1; 8 bases line up with TRBD1. The trim removed 4 bases at V and 6 bases at J, leaving 4 bases unmatched. The CDR3 spans 13 residues. From germline, CDR1 is SGHVS and CDR2 FQNEAQ. CDR3 loop: CASSSDRAPEAFF. In nucleotides, the CDR3 is TGTGCCAGCAGCTCGGACAGGGCGCCTGAAGCTTTCTTT.

This clonotype has just a few counts. The CDR3 loop reads CASSVGLSTDTQYF. The CDR3, as DNA: TGTGCCAGCAGCGTAGGGTTATCCACAGATACGCAGTATTTT. The rearrangement links TRBV9 to TRBJ2-3; D is uncertain. There are 14 residues in the CDR3. The V end lost 0 bases, the J end lost 2 bases, and 7 bases lay between the germline ends. Germline V gives CDR1 SGDLS, CDR2 YYNGEE.

The chain links TRBV30 to TRBJ1-1, with TRBD1 matching over 7 bases. Germline CDR1 GTSNPN, CDR2 SVGIG (reference sequence). This CDR3 contains 12 residues. V shed 5 bases and J 3 bases; nucleotides not matched to a gene: 3. CDR3 loop: CAWGDSDTEAFF. The CDR3 DNA reads as TGTGCCTGGGGGGACAGCGACACTGAAGCTTTCTTT.

The chain couples TRBV7-2 to TRBJ2-3; D possibly corresponds to TRBD1 (6 bases). The ends were cut back, 1 base at V and 1 base at J, with 12 bases in the middle. There are 16 residues in the CDR3. Germline V gene lookup returns CDR1 SGHTA and CDR2 FQGNSA. DNA for the CDR3: TGTGCCAGCAGCTTAGGGGCGGCAGGGGGCACAGATACGCAGTATTTT. Translation: CASSLGAAGGTDTQYF.

The chain combines TRBV19 with TRBJ1-1, with TRBD1 matching 7 bases. The CDR3 extends over 15 amino acids. The ends lost 5 bases at V and 0 bases at J; junction bases unmatched: 6. Germline V lookup: CDR1 LNHDA, CDR2 SQIVND (reference sequence). The CDR3 DNA sequence: TGTGCCAGTAGTTACAGGGGAATGATGAACACTGAAGCTTTCTTT. Residues: CASSYRGMMNTEAFF.